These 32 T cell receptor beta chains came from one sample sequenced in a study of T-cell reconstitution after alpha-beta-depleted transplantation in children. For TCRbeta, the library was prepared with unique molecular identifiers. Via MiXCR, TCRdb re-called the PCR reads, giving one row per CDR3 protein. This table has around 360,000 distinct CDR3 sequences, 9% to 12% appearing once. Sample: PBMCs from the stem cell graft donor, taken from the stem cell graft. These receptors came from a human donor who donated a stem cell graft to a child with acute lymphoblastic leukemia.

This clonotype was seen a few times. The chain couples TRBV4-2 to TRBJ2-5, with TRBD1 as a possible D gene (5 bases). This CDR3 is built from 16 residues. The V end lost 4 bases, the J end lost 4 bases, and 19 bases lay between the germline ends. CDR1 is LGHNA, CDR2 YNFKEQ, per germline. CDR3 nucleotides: TGTGCCAGCAGCCCAGGGCGCAGGGTCGGTGGAGAGACCCAGTACTTC. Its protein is CASSPGRRVGGETQYF.

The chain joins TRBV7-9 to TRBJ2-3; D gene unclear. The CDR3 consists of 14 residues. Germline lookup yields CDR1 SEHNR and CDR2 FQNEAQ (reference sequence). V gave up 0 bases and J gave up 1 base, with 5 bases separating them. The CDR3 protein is CASSLASRTDTQYF. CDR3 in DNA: TGTGCCAGCAGCTTAGCGTCGCGCACAGATACGCAGTATTTT.

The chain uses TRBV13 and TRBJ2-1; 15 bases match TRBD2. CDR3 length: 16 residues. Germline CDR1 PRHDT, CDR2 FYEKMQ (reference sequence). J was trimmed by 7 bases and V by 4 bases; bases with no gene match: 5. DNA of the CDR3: TGTGCCAGCAGCTCGATCGGACTAGCGGGAGGGAATGAGCAGTTCTTC. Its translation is CASSSIGLAGGNEQFF.

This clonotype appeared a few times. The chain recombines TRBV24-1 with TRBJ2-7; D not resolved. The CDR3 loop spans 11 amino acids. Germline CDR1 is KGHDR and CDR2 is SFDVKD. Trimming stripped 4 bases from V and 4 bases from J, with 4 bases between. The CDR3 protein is CATSEGYEQYF. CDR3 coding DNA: TGTGCCACCAGTGAGGGGTACGAGCAGTACTTC.

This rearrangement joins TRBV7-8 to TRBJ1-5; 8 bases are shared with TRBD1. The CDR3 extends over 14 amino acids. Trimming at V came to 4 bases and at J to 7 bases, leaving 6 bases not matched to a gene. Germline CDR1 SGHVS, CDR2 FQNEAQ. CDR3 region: CASSSDRVGQPQHF. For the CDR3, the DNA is TGTGCCAGCAGCTCGGACAGGGTGGGACAGCCCCAGCATTTT.

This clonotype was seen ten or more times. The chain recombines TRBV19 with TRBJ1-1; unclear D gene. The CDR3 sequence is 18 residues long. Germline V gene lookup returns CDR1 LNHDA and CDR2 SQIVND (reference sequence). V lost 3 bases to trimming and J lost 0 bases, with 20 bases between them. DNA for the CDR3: TGTGCCAGTAGTATCTTCGCCGGGTCCCCCGCTTTGAACACTGAAGCTTTCTTT. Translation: CASSIFAGSPALNTEAFF.

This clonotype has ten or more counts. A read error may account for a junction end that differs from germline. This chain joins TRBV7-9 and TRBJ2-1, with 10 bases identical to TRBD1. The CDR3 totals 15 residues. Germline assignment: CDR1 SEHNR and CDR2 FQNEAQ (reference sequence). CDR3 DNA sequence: TGTGCCAGCACCTTAGTCGGACAGGGGGGCAATGAGCAGTTCTTC. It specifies CASTLVGQGGNEQFF.

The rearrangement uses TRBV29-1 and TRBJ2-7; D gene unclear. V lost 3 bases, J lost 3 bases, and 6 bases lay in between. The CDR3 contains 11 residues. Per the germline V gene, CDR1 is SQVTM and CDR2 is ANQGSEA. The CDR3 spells CSVEVHYEQYF. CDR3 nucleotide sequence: TGCAGCGTTGAGGTACACTACGAGCAGTACTTC.

This CDR3 is CSVGSPATEQFF. The CDR3 DNA sequence: TGCAGCGTTGGGTCCCCGGCGACCGAGCAGTTCTTC. The chain has TRBV29-1 and TRBJ2-1; the D is unclear. CDR1 and CDR2 (germline): SQVTM, ANQGSEA. The CDR3 extends over 12 amino acids. Trimming removed 4 bases from V and 10 bases from J, with 14 bases in between.

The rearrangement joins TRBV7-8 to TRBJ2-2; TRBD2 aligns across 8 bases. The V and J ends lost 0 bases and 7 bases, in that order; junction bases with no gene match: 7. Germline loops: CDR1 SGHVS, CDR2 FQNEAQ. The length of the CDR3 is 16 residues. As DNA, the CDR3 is TGTGCCAGCAGCTTAGCCCAGACTAGCGCGGTCGGGGAGCTGTTTTTT. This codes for CASSLAQTSAVGELFF.

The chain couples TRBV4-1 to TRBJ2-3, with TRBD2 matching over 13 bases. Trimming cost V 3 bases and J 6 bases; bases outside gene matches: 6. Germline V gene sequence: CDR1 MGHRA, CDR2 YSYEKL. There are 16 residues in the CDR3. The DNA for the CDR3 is TGCGCCAGCAGCCACGGACTAGCGGGAGTCGGGGATACGCAGTATTTT. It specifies CASSHGLAGVGDTQYF.

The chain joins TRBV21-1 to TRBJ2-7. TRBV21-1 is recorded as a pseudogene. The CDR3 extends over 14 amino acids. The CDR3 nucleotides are TGTGCCAGCAGCCACAACGGGACGCTCTACGAGCAGTACTTC. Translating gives CASSHNGTLYEQYF.

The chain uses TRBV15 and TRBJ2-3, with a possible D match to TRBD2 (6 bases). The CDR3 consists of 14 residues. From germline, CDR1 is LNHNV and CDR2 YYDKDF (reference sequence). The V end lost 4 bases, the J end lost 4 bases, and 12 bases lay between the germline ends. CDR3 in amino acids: CATSTSVYPDTQYF. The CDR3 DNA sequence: TGTGCCACCAGCACTAGCGTATACCCAGATACGCAGTATTTT.

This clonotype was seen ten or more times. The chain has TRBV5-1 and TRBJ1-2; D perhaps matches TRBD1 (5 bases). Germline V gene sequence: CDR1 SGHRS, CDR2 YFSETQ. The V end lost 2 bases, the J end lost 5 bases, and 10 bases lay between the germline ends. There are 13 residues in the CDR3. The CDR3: CASSFPGGYGYTF. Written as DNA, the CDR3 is TGCGCCAGCAGCTTTCCCGGGGGATATGGCTACACCTTC.

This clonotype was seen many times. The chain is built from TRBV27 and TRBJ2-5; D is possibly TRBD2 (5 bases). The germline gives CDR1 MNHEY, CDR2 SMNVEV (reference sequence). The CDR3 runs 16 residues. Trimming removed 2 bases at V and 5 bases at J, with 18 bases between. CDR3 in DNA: TGTGCCAGCAGTTTAAGACCCCGGGCTAGCCTGGAGACCCAGTACTTC. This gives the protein CASSLRPRASLETQYF.

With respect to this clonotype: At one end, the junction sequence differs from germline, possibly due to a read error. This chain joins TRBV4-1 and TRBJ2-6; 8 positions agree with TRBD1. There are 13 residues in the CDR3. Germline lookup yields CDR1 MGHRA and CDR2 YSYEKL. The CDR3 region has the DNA TGCGCCAGCAGAAGCCAGGGGGCCAACGGCCTGACTTTC. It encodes CASRSQGANGLTF.

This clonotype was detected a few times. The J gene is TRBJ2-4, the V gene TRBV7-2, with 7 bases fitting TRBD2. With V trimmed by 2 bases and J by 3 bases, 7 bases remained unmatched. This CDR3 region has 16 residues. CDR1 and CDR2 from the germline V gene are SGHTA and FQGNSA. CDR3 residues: CASSLSSLADKNIQYF. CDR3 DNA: TGTGCCAGCAGCTTAAGTTCCCTAGCGGACAAAAACATTCAGTACTTC.

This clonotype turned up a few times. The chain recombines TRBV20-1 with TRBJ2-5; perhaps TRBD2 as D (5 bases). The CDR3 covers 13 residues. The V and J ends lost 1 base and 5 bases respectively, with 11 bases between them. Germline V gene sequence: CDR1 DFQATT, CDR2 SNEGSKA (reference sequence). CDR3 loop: CSARGRMRETQYF. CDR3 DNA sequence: TGCAGTGCTAGAGGGAGGATGAGGGAGACCCAGTACTTC.

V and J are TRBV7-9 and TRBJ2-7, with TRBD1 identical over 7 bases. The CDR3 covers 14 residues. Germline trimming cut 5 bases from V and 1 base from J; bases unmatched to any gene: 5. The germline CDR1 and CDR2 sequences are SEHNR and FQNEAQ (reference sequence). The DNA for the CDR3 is TGTGCCAGCAGCCGACAGGGTTTTTCCTACGAGCAGTACTTC. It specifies CASSRQGFSYEQYF.

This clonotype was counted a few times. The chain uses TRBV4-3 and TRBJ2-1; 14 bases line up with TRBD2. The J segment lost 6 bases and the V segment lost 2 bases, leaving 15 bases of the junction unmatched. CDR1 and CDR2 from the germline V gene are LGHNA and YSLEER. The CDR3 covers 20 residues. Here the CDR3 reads CASSQQLLSRGLAGGNEQFF. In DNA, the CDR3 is TGCGCCAGCAGCCAACAACTATTATCTCGTGGACTAGCGGGAGGCAATGAGCAGTTCTTC.

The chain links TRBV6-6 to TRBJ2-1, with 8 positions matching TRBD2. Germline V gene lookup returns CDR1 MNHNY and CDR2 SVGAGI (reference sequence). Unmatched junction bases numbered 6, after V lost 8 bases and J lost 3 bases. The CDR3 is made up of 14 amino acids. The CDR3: CASGTRAGYNEQFF. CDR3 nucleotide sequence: TGTGCCAGCGGGACTAGGGCGGGCTACAATGAGCAGTTCTTC.

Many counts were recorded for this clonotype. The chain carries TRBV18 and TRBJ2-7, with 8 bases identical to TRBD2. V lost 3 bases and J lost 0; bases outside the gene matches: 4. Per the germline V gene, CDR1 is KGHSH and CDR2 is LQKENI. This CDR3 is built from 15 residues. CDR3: CASSPTGGGSYEQYF. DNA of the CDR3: TGTGCCAGCTCACCCACGGGAGGGGGCTCCTACGAGCAGTACTTC.

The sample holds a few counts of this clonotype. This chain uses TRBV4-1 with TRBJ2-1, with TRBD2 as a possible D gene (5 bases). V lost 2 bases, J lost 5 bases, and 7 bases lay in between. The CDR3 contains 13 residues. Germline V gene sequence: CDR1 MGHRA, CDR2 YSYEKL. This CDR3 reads CASSQPADNEQFF. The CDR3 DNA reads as TGCGCCAGCAGCCAACCAGCGGACAATGAGCAGTTCTTC.

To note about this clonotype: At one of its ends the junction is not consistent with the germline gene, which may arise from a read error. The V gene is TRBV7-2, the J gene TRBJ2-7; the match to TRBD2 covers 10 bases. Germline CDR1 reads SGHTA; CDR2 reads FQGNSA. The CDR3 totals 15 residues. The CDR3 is CVSSAGLALTYEQYF. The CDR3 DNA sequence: TGTGTCAGCAGCGCGGGACTAGCGCTCACCTACGAGCAGTACTTC.

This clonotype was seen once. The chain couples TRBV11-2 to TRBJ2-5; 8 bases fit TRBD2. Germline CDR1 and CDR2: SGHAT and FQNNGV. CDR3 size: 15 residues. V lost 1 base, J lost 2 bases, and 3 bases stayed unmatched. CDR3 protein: CASSLGLASQETQYF. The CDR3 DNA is TGTGCCAGCAGCTTAGGACTAGCGTCTCAAGAGACCCAGTACTTC.

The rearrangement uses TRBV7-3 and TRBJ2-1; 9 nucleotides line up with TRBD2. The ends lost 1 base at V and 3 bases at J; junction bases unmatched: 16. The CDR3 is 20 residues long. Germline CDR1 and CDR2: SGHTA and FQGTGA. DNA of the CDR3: TGTGCCAGCAGCTTAAGGGCGGGAGGGCCCCCCCCTACCCTCTACAATGAGCAGTTCTTC. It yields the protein CASSLRAGGPPPTLYNEQFF.

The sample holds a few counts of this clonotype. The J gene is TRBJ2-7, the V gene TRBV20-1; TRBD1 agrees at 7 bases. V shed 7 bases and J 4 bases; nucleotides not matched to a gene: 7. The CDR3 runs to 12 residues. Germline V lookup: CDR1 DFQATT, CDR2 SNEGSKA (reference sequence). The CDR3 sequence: CSGQGELYEQYF. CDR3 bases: TGCAGTGGACAGGGCGAGCTTTACGAGCAGTACTTC.

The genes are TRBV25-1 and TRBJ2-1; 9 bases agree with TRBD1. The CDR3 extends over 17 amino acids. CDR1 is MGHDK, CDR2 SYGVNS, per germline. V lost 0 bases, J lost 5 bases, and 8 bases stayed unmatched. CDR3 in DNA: TGTGCCAGCAGTGAATATGGGACAGGGAGTTGGGACAATGAGCAGTTCTTC. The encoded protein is CASSEYGTGSWDNEQFF.

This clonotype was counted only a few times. The CDR3: CASSPRLATSTDTQYF. The CDR3, as DNA: TGTGCCAGCAGCCCGCGATTAGCGACTAGCACAGATACGCAGTATTTT. V and J are TRBV7-9 and TRBJ2-3; maybe TRBD2 (5 bases). Per the germline V gene, CDR1 is SEHNR and CDR2 is FQNEAQ (reference sequence). V was pared by 5 bases and J by 0 bases, with 15 bases between. The CDR3 covers 16 residues.

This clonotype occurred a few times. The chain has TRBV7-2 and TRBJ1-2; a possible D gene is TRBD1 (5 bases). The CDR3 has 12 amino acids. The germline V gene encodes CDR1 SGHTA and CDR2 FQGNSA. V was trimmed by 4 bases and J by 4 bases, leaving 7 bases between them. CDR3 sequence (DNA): TGTGCCAGCAGCTCCGGGACCTATGGCTACACCTTC. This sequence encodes CASSSGTYGYTF.

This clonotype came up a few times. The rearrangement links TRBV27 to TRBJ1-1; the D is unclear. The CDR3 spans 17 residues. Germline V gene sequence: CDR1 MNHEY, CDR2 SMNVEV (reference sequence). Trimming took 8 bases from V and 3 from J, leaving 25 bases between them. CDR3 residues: CASDSHWAGRLHTEAFF. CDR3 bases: TGTGCCAGCGATTCCCATTGGGCAGGCCGGCTTCACACTGAAGCTTTCTTT.

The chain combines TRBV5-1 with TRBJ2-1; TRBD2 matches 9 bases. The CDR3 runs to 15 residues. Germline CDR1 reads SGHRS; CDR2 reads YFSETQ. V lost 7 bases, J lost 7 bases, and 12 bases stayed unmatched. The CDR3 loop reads CASRSVAGDKNEQFF. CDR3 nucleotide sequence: TGCGCCAGCCGCAGCGTAGCGGGAGACAAGAATGAGCAGTTCTTC.